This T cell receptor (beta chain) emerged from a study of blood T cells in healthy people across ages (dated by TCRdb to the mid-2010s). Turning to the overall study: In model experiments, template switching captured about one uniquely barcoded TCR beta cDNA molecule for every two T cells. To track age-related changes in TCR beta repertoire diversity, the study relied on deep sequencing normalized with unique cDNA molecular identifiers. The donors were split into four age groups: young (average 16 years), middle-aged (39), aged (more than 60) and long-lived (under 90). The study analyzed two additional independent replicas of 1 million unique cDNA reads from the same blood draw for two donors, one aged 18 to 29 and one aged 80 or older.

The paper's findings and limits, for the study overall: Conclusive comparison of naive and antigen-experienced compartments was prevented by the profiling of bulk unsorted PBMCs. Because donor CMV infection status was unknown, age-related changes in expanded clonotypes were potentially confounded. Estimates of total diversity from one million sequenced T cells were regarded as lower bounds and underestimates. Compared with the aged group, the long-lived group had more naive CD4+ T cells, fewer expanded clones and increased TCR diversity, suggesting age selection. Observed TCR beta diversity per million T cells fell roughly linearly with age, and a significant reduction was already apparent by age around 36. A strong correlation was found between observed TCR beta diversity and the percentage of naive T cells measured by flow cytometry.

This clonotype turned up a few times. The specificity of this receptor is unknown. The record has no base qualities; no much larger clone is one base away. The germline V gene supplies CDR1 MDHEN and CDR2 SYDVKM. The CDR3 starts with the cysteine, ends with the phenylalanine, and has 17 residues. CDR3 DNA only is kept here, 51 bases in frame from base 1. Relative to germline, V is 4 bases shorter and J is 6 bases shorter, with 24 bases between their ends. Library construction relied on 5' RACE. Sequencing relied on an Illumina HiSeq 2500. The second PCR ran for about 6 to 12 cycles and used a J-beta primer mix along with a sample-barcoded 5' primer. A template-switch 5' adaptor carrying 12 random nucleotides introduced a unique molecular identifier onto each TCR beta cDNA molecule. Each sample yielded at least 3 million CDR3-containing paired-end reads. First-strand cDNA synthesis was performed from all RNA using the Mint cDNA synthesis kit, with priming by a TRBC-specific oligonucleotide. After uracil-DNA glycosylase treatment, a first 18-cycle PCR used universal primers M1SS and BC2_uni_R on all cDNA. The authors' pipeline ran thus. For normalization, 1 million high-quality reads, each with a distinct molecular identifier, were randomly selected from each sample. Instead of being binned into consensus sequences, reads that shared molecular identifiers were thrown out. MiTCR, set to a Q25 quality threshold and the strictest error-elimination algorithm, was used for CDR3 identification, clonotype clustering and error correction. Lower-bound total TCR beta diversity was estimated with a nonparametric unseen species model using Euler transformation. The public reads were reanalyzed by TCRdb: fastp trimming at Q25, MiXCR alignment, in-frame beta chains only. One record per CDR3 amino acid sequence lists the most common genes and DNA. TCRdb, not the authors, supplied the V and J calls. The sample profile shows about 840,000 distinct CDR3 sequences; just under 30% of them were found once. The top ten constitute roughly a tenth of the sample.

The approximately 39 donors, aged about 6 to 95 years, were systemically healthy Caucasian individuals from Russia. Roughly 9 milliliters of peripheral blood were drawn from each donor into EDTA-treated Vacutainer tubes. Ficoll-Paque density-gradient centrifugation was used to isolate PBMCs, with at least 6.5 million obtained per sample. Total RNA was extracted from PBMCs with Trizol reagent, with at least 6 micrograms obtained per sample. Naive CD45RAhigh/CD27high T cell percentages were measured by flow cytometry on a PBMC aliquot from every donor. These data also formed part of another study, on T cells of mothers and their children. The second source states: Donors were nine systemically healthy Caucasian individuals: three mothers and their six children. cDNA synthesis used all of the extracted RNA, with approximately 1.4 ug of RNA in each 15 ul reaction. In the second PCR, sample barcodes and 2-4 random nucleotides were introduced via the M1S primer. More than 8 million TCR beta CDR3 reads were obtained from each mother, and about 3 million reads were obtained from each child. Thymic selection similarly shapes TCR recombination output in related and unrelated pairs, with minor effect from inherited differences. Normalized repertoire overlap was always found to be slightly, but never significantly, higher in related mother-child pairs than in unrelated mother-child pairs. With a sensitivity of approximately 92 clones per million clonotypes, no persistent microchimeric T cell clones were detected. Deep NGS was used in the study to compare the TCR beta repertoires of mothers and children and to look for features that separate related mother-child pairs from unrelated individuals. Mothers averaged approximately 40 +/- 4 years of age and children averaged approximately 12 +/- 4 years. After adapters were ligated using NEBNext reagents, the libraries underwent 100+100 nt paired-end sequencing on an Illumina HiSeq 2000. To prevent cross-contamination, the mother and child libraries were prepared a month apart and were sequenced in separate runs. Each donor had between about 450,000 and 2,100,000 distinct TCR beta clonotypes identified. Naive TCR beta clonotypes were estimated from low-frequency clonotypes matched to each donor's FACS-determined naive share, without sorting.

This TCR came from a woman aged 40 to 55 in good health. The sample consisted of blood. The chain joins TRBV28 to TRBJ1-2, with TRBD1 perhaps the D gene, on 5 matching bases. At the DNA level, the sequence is TGTGCCAGCAGTTCAACGGTTCCCGGGACGACGCAAGATGGCTACACCTTC. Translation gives CASSSTVPGTTQDGYTF.